The subject of this entry is one T cell receptor (beta chain). No antigen is known for it. No quality values exist for individual bases; no much larger clone is one base distant. From the germline V gene, CDR1 is SNHLY and CDR2 is FYNNEI. V loses 7 bases at its end and J loses 3 bases; junction bases beyond the gene matches: 20. Inclusive of the bounding cysteine and phenylalanine, the CDR3 is 19 residues long. Just CDR3 DNA is preserved here, 57 bases in frame from base 1. The record originates from a study of technical replicates of blood from a few donors (TCRdb year 2017). The library was obtained by the immunoSEQ multiplex PCR assay. What TCRdb holds here is the immuneACCESS table cut down to in-frame rearrangements. Part of the clones is not present; checked against another copy, under half of the missing clones reflect an unresolved V gene, and the others are unexplained. The sample yields fewer than 90,000 clones; approximately 91% were counted once. The biggest ten clones account for 0.35% to 0.45% of the sample.

The chain employs TRBV2 and TRBJ2-1; the junction holds 8 bases that match TRBD2. The TCR comes from a human donor in good health. Sequenced: T cells isolated from PBMCs. The DNA is TGTGCCAGCAACCCCCCCCTGGCGTATAGCGGGATACGCTACAATGAGCAGTTCTTC. Translation gives CASNPPLAYSGIRYNEQFF.